This T cell receptor beta chain was sequenced for a study of shared clonotypes between healthy human individuals. About this clone: Its target is unknown.

TCRdb keeps only in-frame clones here, not all; method: immunoSEQ multiplex PCR. There are about 1 million clones in the sample; about 80% occur only once, and 1.4% lies in the top ten. Looked up from germline, CDR1 is SGHAT and CDR2 is FQNNGV. This CDR3 region has 17 residues. The ends lost 4 bases at V and 3 bases at J; junction bases unmatched: 12. Findings and caveats of the study: With few donors, the genetic and exposure-history diversity represented was limited.

The sample comprised memory CD4+ T cells sorted from blood. The subset here: CD45RA-negative fraction. The TCR sequence derives from a man aged 18-30 years in good health. This rearrangement joins TRBV11-2 to TRBJ2-3; TRBD2 agrees at 8 bases. CDR3 sequence: CASSWSGSLGGTDTQYF. CDR3 DNA: TGTGCCAGCAGCTGGAGCGGGAGTTTGGGTGGGACAGATACGCAGTATTTT.